This TCR beta chain was obtained from a study of blood T cell repertoires in COVID-19. This clone was counted a few times. V shed 1 base and J 0 bases; nucleotides not matched to a gene: 4. CDR3 length: 17 amino acids. The V gene's germline CDR1 is SGHKS and CDR2 YYEKEE (reference sequence). Clones were read by immunoSEQ multiplex PCR, and TCRdb kept only the in-frame ones, dropping some. The repertoire consists of 270,000 or so clones, with about 90% occurring once and the leading ten covering about 2.1%. Sequencing was performed on peripheral blood. The sequence derives from a woman aged 55-70 years with COVID-19, enrolled during active disease. The rearrangement uses TRBV5-5 and TRBJ1-6; 7 bases fit TRBD1. The CDR3: CASSLRGQSSYNSPLHF. The DNA of the CDR3 is TGTGCCAGCAGCTTGAGGGGACAGAGCTCCTATAATTCACCCCTCCACTTT.